The rows below give T cell receptor beta chains drawn from one sample of a study of blood T cell repertoires in COVID-19. Assay: immunoSEQ multiplex PCR; the TCRdb copy retains only in-frame clones and omits some. The data hold about 350,000 clones, with 75% to 90% observed a single time. Sequencing input: peripheral blood. These receptors all come from an older woman with COVID-19, enrolled during active disease. Both conserved end residues are part of each CDR3. The order of the fields is clone size, V gene, J gene, D gene, CDR3 DNA, CDR3 protein. D genes are given only for firm matches. Clone size is shown for a subset of rows, as once, few, many or a class of expanded clone.

clone size: NA; V gene: TRBV5-6; J gene: TRBJ2-5; D gene: TRBD1; CDR3 DNA: TGTGCCAGCAGCTCGTGGACAGGCTATCAAGAGACCCAGTACTTC; CDR3 protein: CASSSWTGYQETQYF
clone size: NA; V gene: TRBV9; J gene: TRBJ2-5; D gene: NA; CDR3 DNA: TGTGCCAGCAGCGTAGGTCCAGCGTCCGAAGAGACCCAGTACTTC; CDR3 protein: CASSVGPASEETQYF
clone size: NA; V gene: TRBV7-3; J gene: TRBJ2-2; D gene: NA; CDR3 DNA: TGTGCCAGCAGCTTAGGGGCCACCGGGGAGCTGTTTTTT; CDR3 protein: CASSLGATGELFF
clone size: once; V gene: TRBV11-3; J gene: TRBJ2-1; D gene: TRBD2; CDR3 DNA: TGTGCCAGCAGCTTAACTTTGACTAGCGGGGGGGCCTACAATGAGCAGTTCTTC; CDR3 protein: CASSLTLTSGGAYNEQFF
clone size: NA; V gene: TRBV7-2; J gene: TRBJ2-7; D gene: NA; CDR3 DNA: TGTGCCAGCAGCTTACAGGTTATATCCTACGAGCAGTACTTC; CDR3 protein: CASSLQVISYEQYF
clone size: NA; V gene: TRBV5-8; J gene: TRBJ1-2; D gene: TRBD1; CDR3 DNA: TGTGCCAGCAGCATATGGACAGGAAAAGGCTCTATGGATGGCTACACCTTC; CDR3 protein: CASSIWTGKGSMDGYTF
clone size: NA; V gene: TRBV9; J gene: TRBJ2-5; D gene: TRBD1; CDR3 DNA: TGTGCCAGCAGCGACCGATGGACAGGCGAGACGCCGGAGACCCAGTACTTC; CDR3 protein: CASSDRWTGETPETQYF
clone size: once; V gene: TRBV18; J gene: TRBJ1-2; D gene: TRBD1; CDR3 DNA: TGTGCCAGCTCACCGACGACCGGGACAGGGTATGACTGGGACTATGGCTACACCTTC; CDR3 protein: CASSPTTGTGYDWDYGYTF
clone size: few; V gene: TRBV5-4; J gene: TRBJ1-2; D gene: NA; CDR3 DNA: TGTGCCAGCAGCTCAAAAGGCCAGGGTTTCGGCTACACCTTC; CDR3 protein: CASSSKGQGFGYTF
clone size: NA; V gene: TRBV4-3; J gene: TRBJ1-2; D gene: TRBD1; CDR3 DNA: TGCGCCAGCAGCCAAGAAAGAGCTGGCAGGGGGTATGGCTACACCTTC; CDR3 protein: CASSQERAGRGYGYTF
clone size: NA; V gene: TRBV5-1; J gene: TRBJ1-1; D gene: NA; CDR3 DNA: TGCGCCAGCAGCCCTCAGGGCTTTAACACTGAAGCTTTCTTT; CDR3 protein: CASSPQGFNTEAFF
clone size: NA; V gene: TRBV11-3; J gene: TRBJ2-1; D gene: TRBD2; CDR3 DNA: TGTGCCAGCGGGGCGGGGGTTACCTACAATGAGCAGTTCTTC; CDR3 protein: CASGAGVTYNEQFF
clone size: NA; V gene: TRBV2; J gene: TRBJ1-1; D gene: NA; CDR3 DNA: TGTGCCAGCAGTGATCCAGGGCACACTGAAGCTTTCTTT; CDR3 protein: CASSDPGHTEAFF
clone size: NA; V gene: TRBV6-5; J gene: TRBJ1-4; D gene: TRBD1; CDR3 DNA: TGTGCCAGCGGGACAGGGGGCACTAATGAAAAACTGTTTTTT; CDR3 protein: CASGTGGTNEKLFF